Described below is a single T cell receptor beta chain sequence and its context. This sample is part of a study of blood T cell repertoires in COVID-19. Study background: Sites in the United States, Italy and Spain provided acute and convalescent COVID-19 samples. The analysed material was cDNA or gDNA that came from T cells, B-cell-depleted T cells, or PBMCs.

V lost 2 bases, J lost 9 bases, and 9 bases stayed unmatched. The germline gives CDR1 LGHDT, CDR2 YNNKEL (reference sequence). This CDR3 spans 15 amino acids. Original analysis: Nucleated cell counts were estimated from reference gene primer amplification. The protocol was immunoSEQ multiplex PCR, while the TCRdb copy is restricted to in-frame clones and leaves out a portion. The D gene and trimming were derived from the DNA, and the V and J assignments and clone size from that table. The table has around 55,000 clones, almost 85% seen once. Sequenced: peripheral blood. V gene TRBV3-1 (or the pseudogene TRBV3-2) combines with J gene TRBJ2-1, with TRBD2 identical over 8 bases. The receptor comes from a human donor in a cohort sampled during active COVID-19. DNA of the CDR3: TGTGCCAGCAGCCAACCTACCGGGACTAGTTCTGAGCAGTTCTTC. Translating gives CASSQPTGTSSEQFF.